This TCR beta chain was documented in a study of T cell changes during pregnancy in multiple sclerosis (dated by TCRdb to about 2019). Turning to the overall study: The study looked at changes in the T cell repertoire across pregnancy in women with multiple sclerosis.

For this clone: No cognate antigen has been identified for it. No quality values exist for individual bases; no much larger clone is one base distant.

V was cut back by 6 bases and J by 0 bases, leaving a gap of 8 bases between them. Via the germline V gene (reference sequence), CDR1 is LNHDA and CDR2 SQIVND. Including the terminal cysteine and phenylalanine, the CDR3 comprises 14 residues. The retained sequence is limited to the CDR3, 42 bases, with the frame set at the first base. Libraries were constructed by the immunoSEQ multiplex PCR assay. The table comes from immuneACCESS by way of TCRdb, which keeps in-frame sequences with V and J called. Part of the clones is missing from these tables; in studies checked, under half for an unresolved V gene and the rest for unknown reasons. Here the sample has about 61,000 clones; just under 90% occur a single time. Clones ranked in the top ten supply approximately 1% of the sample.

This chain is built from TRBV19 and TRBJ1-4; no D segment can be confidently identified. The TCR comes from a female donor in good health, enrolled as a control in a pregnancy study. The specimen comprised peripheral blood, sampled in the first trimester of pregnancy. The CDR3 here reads CASRSISTNEKLFF. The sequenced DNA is TGTGCCAGTAGGAGTATATCAACTAATGAAAAACTGTTTTTT.